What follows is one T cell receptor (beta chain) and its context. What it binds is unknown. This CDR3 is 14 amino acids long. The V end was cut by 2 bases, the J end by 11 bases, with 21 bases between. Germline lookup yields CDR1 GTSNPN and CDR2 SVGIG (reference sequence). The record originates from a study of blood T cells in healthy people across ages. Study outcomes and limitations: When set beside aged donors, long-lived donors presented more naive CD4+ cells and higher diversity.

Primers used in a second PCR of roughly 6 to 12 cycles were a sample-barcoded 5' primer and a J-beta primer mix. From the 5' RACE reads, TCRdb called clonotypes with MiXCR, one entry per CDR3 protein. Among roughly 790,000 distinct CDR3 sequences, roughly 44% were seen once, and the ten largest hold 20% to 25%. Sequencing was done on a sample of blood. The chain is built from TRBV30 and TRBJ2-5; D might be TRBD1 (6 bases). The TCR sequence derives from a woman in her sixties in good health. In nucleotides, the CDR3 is TGTGCCTGGAGTATGGGACAAGGCTCACGGAAGCAGTACTTC. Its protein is CAWSMGQGSRKQYF.